This TCR beta chain was captured in a study of cytomegalovirus exposure and HLA in healthy donors. General observations from the study: An analysis that was carried out later associated fewer than 20,000 TCR beta sequences with HLA alleles at 0.05 false discovery rate. Among immune exposure information, only CMV serostatus was available.

It was with 60 Vbeta and 13 Jbeta primers that the PCR ran. Produced via immunoSEQ multiplex PCR; TCRdb's table is partial and in-frame only. The sample lists around 90,000 clones, about 79% seen once, with about 3.6% in the top ten. Healthy bone marrow donors formed the donor group. Germline CDR1 SQVTM, CDR2 ANQGSEA. V was trimmed by 2 bases and J by 2 bases, leaving 13 bases between them. The CDR3 covers 15 residues. With regard to this clone: Its antigen is currently unknown.

This chain joins TRBV29-1 and TRBJ2-1; D unresolved. Sequences were obtained from PBMCs. The receptor comes from a male donor in good health and CMV-seropositive. The CDR3 DNA reads TGCAGCGTTGAAACCGGGTCCAAAACCTACAATGAGCAGTTCTTC. This sequence encodes CSVETGSKTYNEQFF.